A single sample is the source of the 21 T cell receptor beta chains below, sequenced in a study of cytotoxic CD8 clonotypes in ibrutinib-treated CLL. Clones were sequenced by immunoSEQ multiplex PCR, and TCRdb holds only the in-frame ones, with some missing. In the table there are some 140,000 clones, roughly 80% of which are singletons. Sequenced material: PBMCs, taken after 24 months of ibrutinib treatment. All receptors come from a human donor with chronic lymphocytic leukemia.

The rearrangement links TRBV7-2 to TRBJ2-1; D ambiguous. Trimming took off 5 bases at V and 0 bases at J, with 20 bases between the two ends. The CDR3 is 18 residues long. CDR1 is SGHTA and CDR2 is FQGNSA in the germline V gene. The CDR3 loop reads CASSPLGRRSSSYNEQFF. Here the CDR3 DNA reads TGTGCCAGCAGCCCCCTGGGCAGGCGGAGTAGCTCCTACAATGAGCAGTTCTTC. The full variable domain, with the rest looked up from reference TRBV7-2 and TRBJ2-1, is GAGVSQSPSNKVTEKGKDVELRCDPISGHTALYWYRQSLGQGLEFLIYFQGNSAPDKSGLPSDRFSAERTGGSVSTLTIQRTQQEDSAVYLCASSPLGRRSSSYNEQFFGPGTRLTVL.

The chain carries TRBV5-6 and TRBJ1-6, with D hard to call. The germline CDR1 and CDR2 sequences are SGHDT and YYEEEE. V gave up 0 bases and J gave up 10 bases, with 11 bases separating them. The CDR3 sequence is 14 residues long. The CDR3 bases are TGTGCCAGCAGCTTGGTGGAGGGCCGGTCACCCCTCCACTTT. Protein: CASSLVEGRSPLHF.

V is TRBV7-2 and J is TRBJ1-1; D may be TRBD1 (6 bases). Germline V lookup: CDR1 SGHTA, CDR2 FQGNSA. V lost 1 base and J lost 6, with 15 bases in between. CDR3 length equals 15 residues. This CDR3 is CASSLGGRGQAEAFF. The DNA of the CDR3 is TGTGCCAGCAGCTTAGGAGGGCGGGGACAAGCTGAAGCTTTCTTT.

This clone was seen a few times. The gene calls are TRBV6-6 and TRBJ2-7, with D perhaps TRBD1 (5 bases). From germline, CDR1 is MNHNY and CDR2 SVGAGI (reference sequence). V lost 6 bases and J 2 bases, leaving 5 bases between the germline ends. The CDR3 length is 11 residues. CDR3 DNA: TGTGCCAGCAGAGGGGCCTACGAGCAGTACTTC. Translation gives CASRGAYEQYF.

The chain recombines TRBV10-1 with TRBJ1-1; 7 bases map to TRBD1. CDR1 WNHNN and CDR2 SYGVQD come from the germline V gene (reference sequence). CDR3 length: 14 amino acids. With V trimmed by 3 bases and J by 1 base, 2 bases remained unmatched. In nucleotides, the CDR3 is TGCGCCAGCAGTGAAAACAGGGGGAACACTGAAGCTTTCTTT. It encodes CASSENRGNTEAFF.

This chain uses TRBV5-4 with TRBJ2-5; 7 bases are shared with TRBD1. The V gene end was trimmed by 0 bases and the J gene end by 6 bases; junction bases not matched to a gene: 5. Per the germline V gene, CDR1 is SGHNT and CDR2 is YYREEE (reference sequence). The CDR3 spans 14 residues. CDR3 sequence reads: CASSLEGAGQTQYF. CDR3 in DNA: TGTGCCAGCAGCTTGGAGGGGGCTGGGCAGACCCAGTACTTC.

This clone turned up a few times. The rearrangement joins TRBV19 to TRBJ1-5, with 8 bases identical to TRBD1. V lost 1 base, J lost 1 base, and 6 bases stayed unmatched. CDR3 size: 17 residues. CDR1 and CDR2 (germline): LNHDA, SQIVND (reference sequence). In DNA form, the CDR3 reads TGTGCCAGTAGTATAGGACAGGGGAGAGGGAGCAATCAGCCCCAGCATTTT. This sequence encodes CASSIGQGRGSNQPQHF.

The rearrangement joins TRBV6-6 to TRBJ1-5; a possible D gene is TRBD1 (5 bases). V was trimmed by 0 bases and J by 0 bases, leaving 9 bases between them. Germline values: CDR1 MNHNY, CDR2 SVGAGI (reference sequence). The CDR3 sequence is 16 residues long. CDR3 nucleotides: TGTGCCAGCAGTTACTCTTCAGGGAGTAGCAATCAGCCCCAGCATTTT. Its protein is CASSYSSGSSNQPQHF.

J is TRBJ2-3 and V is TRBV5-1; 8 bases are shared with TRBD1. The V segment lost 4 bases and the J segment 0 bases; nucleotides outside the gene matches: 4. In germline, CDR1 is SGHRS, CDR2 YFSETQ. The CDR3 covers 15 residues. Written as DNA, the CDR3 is TGCGCCAGCAGCCCCGGACAGGGCAGCACAGATACGCAGTATTTT. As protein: CASSPGQGSTDTQYF.

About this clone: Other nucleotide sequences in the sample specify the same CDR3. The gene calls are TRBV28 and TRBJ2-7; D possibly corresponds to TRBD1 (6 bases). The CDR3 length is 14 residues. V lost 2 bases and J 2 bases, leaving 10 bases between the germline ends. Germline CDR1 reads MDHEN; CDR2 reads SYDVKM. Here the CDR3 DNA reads TGTGCCAGCAGTTTAGGGGGCCCCCCCTACGAGCAGTACTTC. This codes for CASSLGGPPYEQYF.

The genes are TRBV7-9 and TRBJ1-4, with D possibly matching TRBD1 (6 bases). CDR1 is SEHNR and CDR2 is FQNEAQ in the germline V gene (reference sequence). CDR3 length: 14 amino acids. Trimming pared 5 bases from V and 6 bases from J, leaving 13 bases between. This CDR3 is CASSPQAGDEKLFF. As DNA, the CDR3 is TGTGCCAGCAGCCCACAGGCAGGGGATGAAAAACTGTTTTTT.

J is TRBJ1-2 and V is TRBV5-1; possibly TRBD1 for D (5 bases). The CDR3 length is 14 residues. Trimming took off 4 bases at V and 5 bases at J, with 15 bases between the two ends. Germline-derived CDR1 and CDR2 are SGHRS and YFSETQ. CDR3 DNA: TGCGCCAGCAGCCCAGGGCTGGGCCAATATGGCTACACCTTC. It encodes CASSPGLGQYGYTF. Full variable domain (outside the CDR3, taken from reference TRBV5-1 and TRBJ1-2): KAGVTQTPRYLIKTRGQQVTLSCSPISGHRSVSWYQQTPGQGLQFLFEYFSETQRNKGNFPGRFSGRQFSNSRSEMNVSTLELGDSALYLCASSPGLGQYGYTFGSGTRLTVV.

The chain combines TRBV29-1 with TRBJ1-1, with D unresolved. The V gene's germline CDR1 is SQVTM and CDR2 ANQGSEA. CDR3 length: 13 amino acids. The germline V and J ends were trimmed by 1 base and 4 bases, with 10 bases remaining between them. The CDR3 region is CSVEAQWGTEAFF. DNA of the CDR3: TGCAGCGTTGAAGCGCAATGGGGCACTGAAGCTTTCTTT.

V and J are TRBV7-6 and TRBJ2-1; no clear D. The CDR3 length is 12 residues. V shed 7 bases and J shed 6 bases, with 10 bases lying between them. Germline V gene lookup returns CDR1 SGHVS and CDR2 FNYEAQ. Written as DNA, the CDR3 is TGTGCCAGCACCTCGCTCGGCAATGAGCAGTTCTTC. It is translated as CASTSLGNEQFF.

CDR3 in amino acids: CASSALSGELFYGYTF. In DNA, the CDR3 is TGTGCCAGCAGTGCTTTATCGGGGGAGCTCTTCTATGGCTACACCTTC. This chain connects TRBV6-1 to TRBJ1-2; D may be TRBD1 (5 bases). Germline-derived CDR1 and CDR2 are MNHNS and SASEGT. This CDR3 has 16 residues. V shed 4 bases and J shed 4 bases, with 19 bases lying between them.

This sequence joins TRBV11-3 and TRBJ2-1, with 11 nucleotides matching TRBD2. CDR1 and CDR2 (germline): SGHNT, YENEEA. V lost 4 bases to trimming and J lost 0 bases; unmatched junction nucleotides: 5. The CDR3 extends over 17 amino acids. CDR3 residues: CASSWGLAASSYNEQFF. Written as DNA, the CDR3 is TGTGCCAGCAGCTGGGGACTAGCGGCAAGCTCCTACAATGAGCAGTTCTTC.

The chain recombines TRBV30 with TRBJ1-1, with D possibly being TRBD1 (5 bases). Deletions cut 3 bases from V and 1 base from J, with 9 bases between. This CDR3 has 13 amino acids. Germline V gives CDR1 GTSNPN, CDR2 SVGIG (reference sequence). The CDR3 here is CAWSKTGNTEAFF. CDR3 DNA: TGTGCCTGGAGCAAAACAGGGAACACTGAAGCTTTCTTT.

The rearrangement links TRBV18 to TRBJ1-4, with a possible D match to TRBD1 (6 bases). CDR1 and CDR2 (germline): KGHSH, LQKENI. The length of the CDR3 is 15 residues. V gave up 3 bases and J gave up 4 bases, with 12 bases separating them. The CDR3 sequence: CASSPNQGYNEKLFF. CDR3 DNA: TGTGCCAGCTCACCCAACCAGGGGTATAATGAAAAACTGTTTTTT.

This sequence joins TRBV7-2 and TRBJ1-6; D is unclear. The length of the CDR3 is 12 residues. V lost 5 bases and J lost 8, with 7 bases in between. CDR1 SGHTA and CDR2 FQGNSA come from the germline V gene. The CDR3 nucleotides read TGTGCCAGCAGCCATAGTTATTCACCCCTCCACTTT. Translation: CASSHSYSPLHF.

The CDR3 DNA follows: TGTGCCAGCAGCCCCGGACAGGGGGCAAGGGGGTACTTC. Residues: CASSPGQGARGYF. The rearrangement links TRBV6-5 to TRBJ2-4, with 11 nucleotides matching TRBD1. This CDR3 region has 13 residues. V dropped 6 bases and J dropped 15; count of bases not matched to a gene: 10. In germline, CDR1 is MNHEY, CDR2 SVGAGI.

The CDR3 is CASSTRTGNGYTF. For the CDR3, the DNA is TGTGCCAGCAGCACAAGGACAGGGAATGGCTACACCTTC. This chain joins TRBV6-5 and TRBJ1-2; TRBD1 agrees at 8 bases. Looked up from germline, CDR1 is MNHEY and CDR2 is SVGAGI. The CDR3 extends over 13 amino acids. Trimming removed 6 bases from V and 6 bases from J; junction bases left unmatched: 6.